This TCR beta chain was identified in a study of cytomegalovirus exposure and HLA in healthy donors. Whole-study findings and limits: In vitro data verified a few CMV-associated chains as specific for CMV antigens.

Trimming left V 0 bases short and J 0 bases short, with 10 bases between. The CDR3 extends over 17 amino acids. CDR1 and CDR2 (germline): SGHNT, YYREEE (reference sequence). It was with 60 Vbeta and 13 Jbeta primers that the PCR ran. Sequencing used immunoSEQ multiplex PCR; TCRdb keeps in-frame clones, though not all of them. The repertoire consists of about 150,000 clones, with about 60% occurring once and the leading ten covering under 7.5%. All donors participated as healthy donors of bone marrow. With regard to this clone: What it binds is unknown.

This TCR was recovered from a woman aged 55-69 years in good health and CMV-seropositive. Material for sequencing was PBMCs. The rearrangement uses TRBV5-4 and TRBJ2-6; tentatively, D is TRBD1 (6 bases). The CDR3 loop reads CASSLGTAVSGANVLTF. In nucleotides, the CDR3 is TGTGCCAGCAGCTTGGGGACAGCCGTCTCTGGGGCCAACGTCCTGACTTTC.